This entry lists 6 T cell receptor beta chains sequenced from one sample in a study of cytomegalovirus exposure and HLA in healthy donors. Both 60 Vbeta primers and 13 Jbeta primers went into the PCR. Using immunoSEQ multiplex PCR, the repertoire was profiled, and TCRdb retains in-frame clones only, with some absent. The data hold approximately 120,000 clones, with 78% observed a single time. The sample comprised PBMCs. The receptors stem from a man aged 30 to 45 in good health and CMV-seropositive.

The chain links TRBV5-4 to TRBJ1-1; D gene unclear. Germline CDR1 SGHNT, CDR2 YYREEE (reference sequence). V shed 4 bases and J shed 5 bases, with 15 bases lying between them. The CDR3 loop spans 14 amino acids. The CDR3 here is CASSPGGLPTEAFF. CDR3 nucleotides: TGTGCCAGCAGCCCAGGTGGGTTACCTACTGAAGCTTTCTTT. The complete variable domain, with remaining parts taken from reference TRBV5-4 and TRBJ1-1, reads ETGVTQSPTHLIKTRGQQVTLRCSSQSGHNTVSWYQQALGQGPQFIFQYYREEENGRGNFPPRFSGLQFPNYSSELNVNALELDDSALYLCASSPGGLPTEAFFGQGTRLTVV.

This clone is a singleton in its sample. The chain has TRBV6-1 and TRBJ2-2; D is possibly TRBD1 (5 bases). CDR3 size: 14 residues. V lost 6 bases and J 4 bases, leaving 12 bases between the germline ends. Germline-derived CDR1 and CDR2 are MNHNS and SASEGT. CDR3 DNA: TGTGCCAGCAGAGCCACAGGTTCCACCGGGGAGCTGTTTTTT. Its translation: CASRATGSTGELFF.

The chain combines TRBV29-1 with TRBJ2-1, with a possible D match to TRBD1 (5 bases). The ends were cut back, 5 bases at V and 0 bases at J, with 14 bases in the middle. The CDR3 runs to 15 residues. Per the germline V gene, CDR1 is SQVTM and CDR2 is ANQGSEA. CDR3 loop: CSVYPQVSSYNEQFF. The CDR3 DNA sequence: TGCAGCGTTTACCCACAGGTCAGCTCCTACAATGAGCAGTTCTTC.

The gene calls are TRBV5-4 and TRBJ1-2; 8 positions match TRBD1. CDR1 and CDR2 from the germline V gene are SGHNT and YYREEE (reference sequence). This CDR3 has 13 amino acids. Trimming took 3 bases from V and 4 from J; bases not matched to a gene: 2. The CDR3 loop reads CASSSDRGYGYTF. The CDR3 coding sequence is TGTGCCAGCAGCTCAGACAGGGGCTATGGCTACACCTTC.

The rearrangement uses TRBV27 and TRBJ2-1; 7 bases map to TRBD2. Looked up from germline, CDR1 is MNHEY and CDR2 is SMNVEV (reference sequence). The J segment lost 0 bases and the V segment lost 10 bases, leaving 9 bases of the junction unmatched. The length of the CDR3 is 15 residues. CDR3 bases: TGTGCCACCCGGGGTGGCGGGAGCTCCTACAATGAGCAGTTCTTC. Residues: CATRGGGSSYNEQFF.

The V and J genes are TRBV9 and TRBJ2-5; TRBD1 agrees at 8 bases. Germline V lookup: CDR1 SGDLS, CDR2 YYNGEE. With V trimmed by 2 bases and J by 5 bases, 5 bases remained unmatched. CDR3 length equals 14 residues. The DNA for the CDR3 is TGTGCCAGCAGCGTGAGACAGGGGAGGGAGACCCAGTACTTC. Protein product: CASSVRQGRETQYF.